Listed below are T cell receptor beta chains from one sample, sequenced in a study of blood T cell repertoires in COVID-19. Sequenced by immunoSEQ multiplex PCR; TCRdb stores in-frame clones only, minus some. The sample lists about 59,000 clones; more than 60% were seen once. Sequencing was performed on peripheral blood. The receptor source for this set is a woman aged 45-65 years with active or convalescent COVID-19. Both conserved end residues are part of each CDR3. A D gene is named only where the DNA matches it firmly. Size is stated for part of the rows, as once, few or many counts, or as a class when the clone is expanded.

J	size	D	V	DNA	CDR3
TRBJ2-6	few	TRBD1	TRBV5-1	TGCGCCAGCAGCGGGGACAGGGGGGCCGGGGCCAACGTCCTGACTTTC	CASSGDRGAGANVLTF
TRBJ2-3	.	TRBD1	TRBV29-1	TGCAGCGTTGAGACAGGGAGTACGCAGTATTTT	CSVETGSTQYF
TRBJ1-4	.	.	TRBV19	TGTGCCAGTAGTGAGACTGAGACAACTAATGAAAAACTGTTTTTT	CASSETETTNEKLFF
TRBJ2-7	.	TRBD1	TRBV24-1	TGTGCCACCAGTGACTGGACAGGTTCGGGCTCCTACGAGCAGTACTTC	CATSDWTGSGSYEQYF
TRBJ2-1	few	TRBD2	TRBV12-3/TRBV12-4	TGTGCCAGCAGTGCTAGCGGATACAATGAGCAGTTCTTC	CASSASGYNEQFF
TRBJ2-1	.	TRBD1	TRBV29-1	TGCAGCGTTGCCGGCAGGGGGTACAATGAGCAGTTCTTC	CSVAGRGYNEQFF
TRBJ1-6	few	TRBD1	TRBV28	TGTGCCAGCAGTCCTAGGACAGGGGGCGCGTATAATTCACCCCTCCACTTT	CASSPRTGGAYNSPLHF
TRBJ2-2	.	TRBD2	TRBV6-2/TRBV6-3	TGTGCCAGCAGTTACCGCCTGACTAGCGGGGCCACGAACACCGGGGAGCTGTTTTTT	CASSYRLTSGATNTGELFF
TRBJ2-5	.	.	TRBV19	TGTGCCAGTAGTATGTCAGGGGTTGCAGAGACCCAGTACTTC	CASSMSGVAETQYF
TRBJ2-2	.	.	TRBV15	TGTGCCACCAGCAGAGATCTCGGGTCTACCCGGGCCGGGGAGCTGTTTTTT	CATSRDLGSTRAGELFF
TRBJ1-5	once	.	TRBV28	TGTGCCAGCAGTTTTTTTTCGGGGTATCAGCCCCAGCATTTT	CASSFFSGYQPQHF
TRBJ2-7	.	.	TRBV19	TGTGCCAGTAGTCCGGGTCTCCTGGGGCTCTACGAGCAGTACTTC	CASSPGLLGLYEQYF
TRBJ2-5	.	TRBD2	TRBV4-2	TGTGCCAGCAGCCAAGATCTAGCGGGAGGGGGTGAGACCCAGTACTTC	CASSQDLAGGGETQYF
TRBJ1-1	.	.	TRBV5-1	TGCGCCAGCAGCGCCGAGGGGAGGACTGAAGCTTTCTTT	CASSAEGRTEAFF
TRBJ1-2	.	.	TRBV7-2	TGTGCCAGCAGCTTAGATCTCTTCGGTGGCTACACCTTC	CASSLDLFGGYTF
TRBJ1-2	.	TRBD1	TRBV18	TGTGCCAGCTCGCCACCGGACAGGGGGCCCGGCTACACCTTC	CASSPPDRGPGYTF
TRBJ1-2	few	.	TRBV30	TGTGCCTGGAGTGTATCCGGGATCTCGAGGGGCTACACCTTC	CAWSVSGISRGYTF
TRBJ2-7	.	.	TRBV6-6	TGTGCCAGCAGTTATTGGCAGAATTACGAGCAGTACTTC	CASSYWQNYEQYF
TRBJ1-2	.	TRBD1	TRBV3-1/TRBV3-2	TGTGCCAGCAGTCCTTTGGGGCAGGGGGACTATGGCTACACCTTC	CASSPLGQGDYGYTF
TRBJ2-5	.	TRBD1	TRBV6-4	TGTGCCAGCAGTCCCCGGGACAGGCCACCTCAAGAGACCCAGTACTTC	CASSPRDRPPQETQYF
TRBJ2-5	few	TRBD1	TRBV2	TGTGCCAGCACGGGACAGGGAGAGACCCAGTACTTC	CASTGQGETQYF
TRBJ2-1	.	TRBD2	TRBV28	TGTGCCAGCAACCCTAGCGGGAGGTACAATGAGCAGTTCTTC	CASNPSGRYNEQFF
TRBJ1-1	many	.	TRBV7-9	TGTGCCAGCAGCCAGAGAAACGACCCCGGGGCTTTCTTT	CASSQRNDPGAFF
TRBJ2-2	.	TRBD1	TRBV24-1	TGTGCCACCAGTGATTTGTGGCAGGGGGCGAACACCGGGGAGCTGTTTTTT	CATSDLWQGANTGELFF
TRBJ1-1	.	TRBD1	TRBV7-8	TGTGCCAGCAGCTTCGACAGGGGGCCTACTGAAGCTTTCTTT	CASSFDRGPTEAFF
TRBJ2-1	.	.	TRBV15	TGTGCCACCAGCGGCCCACCCTACAATGAGCAGTTCTTC	CATSGPPYNEQFF
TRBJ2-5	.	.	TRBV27	TGTGCCAGCAGTTTTGGCGGCCAAGAGACCCAGTACTTC	CASSFGGQETQYF
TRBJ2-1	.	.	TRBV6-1	TGTGCCAGCAGTGAAGGAGCGGGTACCAATGAGCAGTTCTTC	CASSEGAGTNEQFF
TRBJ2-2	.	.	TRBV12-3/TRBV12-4	TGTGCCAGCAGTCCAAACACCGGGGAGCTGTTTTTT	CASSPNTGELFF
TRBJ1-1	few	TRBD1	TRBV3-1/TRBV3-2	TGTGCCAGCAGCAAACCAGGGGGGAACACTGAAGCTTTCTTT	CASSKPGGNTEAFF
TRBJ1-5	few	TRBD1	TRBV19	TGTGCCAGTAGTATGTTGGGACAGGTTGCTGAGGTGCCCCAGCATTTT	CASSMLGQVAEVPQHF
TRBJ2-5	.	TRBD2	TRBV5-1	TGCGCCAGCAGCCCGACGGGGGGGTTCGGAGAGACCCAGTACTTC	CASSPTGGFGETQYF
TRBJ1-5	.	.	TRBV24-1	TGTGCCACCAGCCATAGCGGGATGTATCAGCCCCAGCATTTT	CATSHSGMYQPQHF
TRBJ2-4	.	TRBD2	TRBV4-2	TGTGCCAGCAGCCAGGGCGGGACTAGCGGGTTCGGGGCCAAAAACATTCAGTACTTC	CASSQGGTSGFGAKNIQYF
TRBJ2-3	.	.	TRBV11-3	TGTGCCAGCAGCTTAGGCGGTCCGACAGATACGCAGTATTTT	CASSLGGPTDTQYF
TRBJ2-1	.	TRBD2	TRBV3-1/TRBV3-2	TGTGCCAGCAGCCTAATGGGACTAGCGGGAGGGCCGGGTGAGCAGTTCTTC	CASSLMGLAGGPGEQFF
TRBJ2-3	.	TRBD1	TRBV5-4	TGTGCCAGCAGCTTGGAGGGACAGGCGACAGATACGCAGTATTTT	CASSLEGQATDTQYF
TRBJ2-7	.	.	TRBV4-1	TGCGCCAGCAGCTTCAAGTCAGTGGAGGGCCTATACGAGCAGTACTTC	CASSFKSVEGLYEQYF
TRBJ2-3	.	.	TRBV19	TGTGCCAGTAGTATAGGGAGGGGGCGTAACACAGATACGCAGTATTTT	CASSIGRGRNTDTQYF
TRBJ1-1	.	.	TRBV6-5	TGTGCCAGCAGTCCGAGGGCGAGCACTGAAGCTTTCTTT	CASSPRASTEAFF
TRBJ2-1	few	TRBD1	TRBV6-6	TGTGCCAGCAGCCGACAGGGGGCGGTCGGCCCCTACAATGAGCAGTTCTTC	CASSRQGAVGPYNEQFF